This T cell receptor (beta chain) derives from a study of Graves' ophthalmopathy and Graves' hyperthyroidism. The wider study: Pretreatment peripheral blood was obtained at initial diagnosis.

Germline CDR1 is SGHTA and CDR2 is FQGNSA. The CDR3 runs to 12 residues. V was shortened by 1 base and J by 16 bases, with 11 bases between the two germline ends. Clinical symptoms, serum thyroxine, TRAb, thyroid ultrasound and orbital computed tomography were relied on for diagnosis. The source of the PBMCs was 8.5 to 10 ml of fresh peripheral blood. The authors amplified TCR beta CDR3 regions, and they did so from RNA transcripts for repertoire sequencing. Second-round multiplex PCR came after first-round RT-PCR with HTBI primers. Via MiXCR, TCRdb re-called the multiplex PCR reads, giving one row per CDR3 protein. This table has roughly 400,000 distinct CDR3 sequences, about a sixth appearing once. This clonotype was counted at least ten times.

The TCR originated in an adult woman with stable Graves' hyperthyroidism. The sequencing sample was made of peripheral blood. The V gene is TRBV7-2, the J gene TRBJ1-6; tentatively, D is TRBD1 (6 bases). In nucleotides, the CDR3 is TGTGCCAGCAGCTTAGTGGACAGCCGGCTCCACTTT. It encodes CASSLVDSRLHF. Together with reference TRBV7-2 and TRBJ1-6, the CDR3 gives the full variable domain: GAGVSQSPSNKVTEKGKDVELRCDPISGHTALYWYRQSLGQGLEFLIYFQGNSAPDKSGLPSDRFSAERTGGSVSTLTIQRTQQEDSAVYLCASSLVDSRLHFGNGTRLTVT.